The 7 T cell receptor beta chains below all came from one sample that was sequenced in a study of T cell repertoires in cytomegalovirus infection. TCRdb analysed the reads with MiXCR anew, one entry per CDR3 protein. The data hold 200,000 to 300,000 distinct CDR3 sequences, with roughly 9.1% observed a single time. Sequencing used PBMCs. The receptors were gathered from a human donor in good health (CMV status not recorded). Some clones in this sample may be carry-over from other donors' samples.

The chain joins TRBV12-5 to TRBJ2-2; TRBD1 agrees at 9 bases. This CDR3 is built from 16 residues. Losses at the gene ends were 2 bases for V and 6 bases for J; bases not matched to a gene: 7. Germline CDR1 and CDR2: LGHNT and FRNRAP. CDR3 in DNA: TGTGCTAGTGGTTTGCCTAGGGACAGGGCTGCCGGGGAGCTGTTTTTT. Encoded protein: CASGLPRDRAAGELFF.

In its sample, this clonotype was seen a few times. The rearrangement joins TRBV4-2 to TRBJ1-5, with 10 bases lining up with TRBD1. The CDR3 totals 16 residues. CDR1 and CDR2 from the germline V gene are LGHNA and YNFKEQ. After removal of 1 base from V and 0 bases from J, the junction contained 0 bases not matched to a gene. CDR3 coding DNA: TGTGCCAGCAGCCAAGGGGACAGGGGTAGCAATCAGCCCCAGCATTTT. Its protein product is CASSQGDRGSNQPQHF.

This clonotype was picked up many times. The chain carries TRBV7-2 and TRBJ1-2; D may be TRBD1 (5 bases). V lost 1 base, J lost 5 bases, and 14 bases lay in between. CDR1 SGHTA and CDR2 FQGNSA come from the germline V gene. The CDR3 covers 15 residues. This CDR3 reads CASSLVSGGEYGYTF. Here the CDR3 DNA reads TGTGCCAGCAGCTTAGTTTCGGGGGGAGAATATGGCTACACCTTC.

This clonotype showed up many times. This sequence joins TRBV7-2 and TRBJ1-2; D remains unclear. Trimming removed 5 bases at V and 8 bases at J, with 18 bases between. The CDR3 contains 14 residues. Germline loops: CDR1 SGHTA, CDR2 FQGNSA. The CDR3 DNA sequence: TGTGCCAGCAGCCCCGGCGCGGGGAGTAAAGGCTACACCTTC. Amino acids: CASSPGAGSKGYTF. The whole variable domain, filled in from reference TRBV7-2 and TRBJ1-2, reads GAGVSQSPSNKVTEKGKDVELRCDPISGHTALYWYRQSLGQGLEFLIYFQGNSAPDKSGLPSDRFSAERTGGSVSTLTIQRTQQEDSAVYLCASSPGAGSKGYTFGSGTRLTVV.

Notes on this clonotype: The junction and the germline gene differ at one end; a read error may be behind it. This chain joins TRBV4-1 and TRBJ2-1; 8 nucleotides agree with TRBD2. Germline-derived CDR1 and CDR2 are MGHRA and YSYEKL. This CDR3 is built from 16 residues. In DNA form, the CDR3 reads TGTGCCAGCAGCTCCAGGGCGGGGGGCCGTACGTATGAGCAGTTCTTC. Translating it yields CASSSRAGGRTYEQFF.

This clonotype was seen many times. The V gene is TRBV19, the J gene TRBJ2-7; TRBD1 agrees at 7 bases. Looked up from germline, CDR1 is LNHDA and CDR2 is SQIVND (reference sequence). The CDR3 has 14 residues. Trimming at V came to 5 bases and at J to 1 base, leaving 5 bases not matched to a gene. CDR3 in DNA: TGTGCCAGTAGTTCATACAGGGGATCCTACGAGCAGTACTTC. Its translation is CASSSYRGSYEQYF.

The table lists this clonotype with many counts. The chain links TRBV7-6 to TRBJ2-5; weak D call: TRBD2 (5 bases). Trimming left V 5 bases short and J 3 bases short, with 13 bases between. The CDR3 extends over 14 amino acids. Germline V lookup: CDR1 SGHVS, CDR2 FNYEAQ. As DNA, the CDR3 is TGTGCCAGCAGCAACCGCGGGCGAAAAGAGACCCAGTACTTC. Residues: CASSNRGRKETQYF.